These 15 T cell receptor beta chains were sequenced from one sample in a study of breast tumors, draining lymph nodes, adjacent tissues (dated by TCRdb to 2016 to 2017). The receptor library was made with multiplex PCR. This sample was sequenced with an Illumina HiSeq 2000. In-frame beta chains were kept once TCRdb had trimmed the public reads at Q25 with fastp and called clones with MiXCR. Rows with a matching CDR3 protein are joined into one entry that keeps the most common DNA and genes. This sample is represented by about 270,000 distinct CDR3 sequences; over 30% of them were singletons. The leading ten clones occupy about 1.2% of the sample. Lymph node samples came from the axillary draining lymph nodes of breast cancer patients. What was sequenced was axillary lymph node tissue. The receptors derive from a female donor with breast cancer. Some clones in this sample may be carry-over from other donors' samples.

A note on this clonotype: A single base separates this from a much larger clone, so it may be a read error. The rearrangement links TRBV5-1 to TRBJ2-5; D unresolved. CDR1 and CDR2 (germline): SGHRS, YFSETQ. V lost 4 bases, J lost 2 bases, and 9 bases lay in between. The CDR3 covers 13 residues. This chain's CDR3 is CASSQRRQETQYF. CDR3 DNA: TGCGCCAGCAGCCAGAGGCGGCAAGAGACCCAGTACTTC.

This clonotype was recorded at least ten times. The rearrangement uses TRBV7-8 and TRBJ2-6; 10 nucleotides match TRBD2. Looked up from germline, CDR1 is SGHVS and CDR2 is FQNEAQ. CDR3 length: 17 amino acids. The V segment lost 7 bases and the J segment 0 bases; nucleotides outside the gene matches: 6. In DNA, the CDR3 is TGTGCCAGCATCGGACTAGCGGCGCTCTCTGGGGCCAACGTCCTGACTTTC. Translating gives CASIGLAALSGANVLTF. The full variable domain, its missing parts supplied by reference TRBV7-8 and TRBJ2-6, is GAGVSQSPRYKVAKRGQDVALRCDPISGHVSLFWYQQALGQGPEFLTYFQNEAQLDKSGLPSDRFFAERPEGSVSTLKIQRTQQEDSAVYLCASIGLAALSGANVLTFGAGSRLTVL.

This clonotype was seen at least ten times. This chain uses TRBV20-1 with TRBJ2-5; 7 bases match TRBD2. Trimming took 6 bases from V and 1 from J; bases not matched to a gene: 11. This CDR3 is 15 amino acids long. Germline CDR1 and CDR2: DFQATT and SNEGSKA (reference sequence). The CDR3 DNA sequence: TGCAGTGCGGATCCGGGGGGAGCACCCCAAGAGACCCAGTACTTC. Translated: CSADPGGAPQETQYF.

A note on this clonotype: At one end the junction does not follow the germline gene, possibly because of a read error. The chain has TRBV25-1 and TRBJ2-1, with D maybe TRBD2 (6 bases). In germline, CDR1 is MGHDK, CDR2 SYGVNS. The CDR3 extends over 13 amino acids. The CDR3 DNA reads TGTGCCGGCAGTTGGACCGGGAGCAATGAACAGTTCTTC. It yields the protein CAGSWTGSNEQFF.

In this sample, this clonotype turned up many times. The rearrangement joins TRBV19 to TRBJ2-2; tentative D call: TRBD2 (7 bases). V shed 5 bases and J shed 0 bases, with 10 bases lying between them. This CDR3 region has 15 residues. Germline V gives CDR1 LNHDA, CDR2 SQIVND (reference sequence). CDR3 nucleotides: TGTGCCAGTAGTTCGGGGGGCTCGAACACCGGGGAGCTGTTTTTT. Amino acids: CASSSGGSNTGELFF.

Concerning this clonotype: With a much larger clone just one base away, this may be a read error. The chain joins TRBV20-1 to TRBJ1-5; the match to TRBD1 covers 7 bases. Germline assignment: CDR1 DFQATT and CDR2 SNEGSKA (reference sequence). The CDR3 contains 15 residues. The V gene end was trimmed by 3 bases and the J gene end by 7 bases; junction bases not matched to a gene: 12. The CDR3 loop reads CSASLSGTVAQPQHF. The CDR3 DNA sequence: TGCAGTGCTAGTCTATCCGGGACAGTGGCACAGCCCCAGCATTTT.

The genes are TRBV6-5 and TRBJ2-1, with TRBD2 matching over 9 bases. The CDR3 is 15 residues long. Trimming took 6 bases from V and 4 from J; bases not matched to a gene: 7. The V gene's germline CDR1 is MNHEY and CDR2 SVGAGI. The CDR3 DNA follows: TGTGCCAGCAGGTCGCCGGGACTAGCTTACAATGAGCAGTTCTTC. Its translation is CASRSPGLAYNEQFF.

The chain has TRBV20-1 and TRBJ2-4; 7 bases match TRBD2. This CDR3 comprises 14 residues. Trimming at V came to 2 bases and at J to 7 bases, leaving 8 bases not matched to a gene. Looked up from germline, CDR1 is DFQATT and CDR2 is SNEGSKA (reference sequence). The CDR3 bases are TGCAGTGCTAGAACAGCGGGGTCCAGTAACATTCAGTACTTC. Amino acids: CSARTAGSSNIQYF.

There are many counts of this clonotype. V gene TRBV7-8 combines with J gene TRBJ2-3; D is possibly TRBD2 (7 bases). The V and J ends lost 5 bases and 5 bases respectively, with 17 bases between them. This CDR3 has 15 residues. CDR1 is SGHVS, CDR2 FQNEAQ, per germline. The CDR3 DNA reads as TGTGCCAGCAGCCCGGGGGGCGGGAGTGGAGATACGCAGTATTTT. This encodes CASSPGGGSGDTQYF.

This clonotype was detected only once. J is TRBJ1-5 and V is TRBV24-1, with TRBD1 matching over 8 bases. The CDR3 has 18 amino acids. The germline V gene encodes CDR1 KGHDR and CDR2 SFDVKD. The ends lost 4 bases at V and 1 base at J; junction bases unmatched: 11. The CDR3 DNA is TGTGCCACCAGTGACCCAACCGGACAGGGAGGGAGCAATCAGCCCCAGCATTTT. Residues: CATSDPTGQGGSNQPQHF.

In this sample, this clonotype turned up a few times. This may arise from a read error, as a much more abundant clone is one base away. The chain carries TRBV9 and TRBJ1-3; 9 bases are shared with TRBD1. Germline-derived CDR1 and CDR2 are SGDLS and YYNGEE. Germline trimming cut 7 bases from V and 4 bases from J; bases unmatched to any gene: 9. This CDR3 spans 15 amino acids. CDR3 protein: CASGTQGASGNTIYF. The CDR3 nucleotides read TGTGCCAGCGGCACACAGGGGGCGTCCGGAAACACCATATATTTT. Full variable domain (remainder filled in from reference TRBV9 and TRBJ1-3): DSGVTQTPKHLITATGQRVTLRCSPRSGDLSVYWYQQSLDQGLQFLIQYYNGEERAKGNILERFSAQQFPDLHSELNLSSLELGDSALYFCASGTQGASGNTIYFGEGSWLTVV.

This clonotype was seen more than once but under ten times. Given a much more abundant clone one base away, this may be a read error. This chain uses TRBV7-2 with TRBJ2-3; no clear D. The J call may be wrong; the DNA end is better matched by TRBJ1-5. The germline gives CDR1 SGHTA, CDR2 FQGNSA. This CDR3 comprises 15 residues. The chain's CDR3 is CASSPVADRTDTQHF. CDR3 nucleotides: TGTGCCAGCTCCCCTGTAGCGGACCGCACAGATACGCAGCATTTT.

Many counts were recorded for this clonotype. CDR3 sequence reads: CASSPDPISSGNNEQFF. The CDR3 DNA is TGTGCCAGCAGTCCGGACCCAATCAGTTCGGGCAACAATGAGCAGTTCTTC. The V call is TRBV12-3 or TRBV12-4, the J call TRBJ2-1; D is unclear. V lost 5 bases and J lost 5, with 22 bases in between. The CDR3 is made up of 17 amino acids.

This clonotype was observed at least ten times. The genes are TRBV20-1 and TRBJ1-6; no clear D gene. Germline V gives CDR1 DFQATT, CDR2 SNEGSKA (reference sequence). The V end lost 5 bases, the J end lost 5 bases, and 13 bases lay between the germline ends. This CDR3 spans 14 amino acids. CDR3 DNA sequence: TGCAGTGCTCGGACTGACCTTAATAATTCACCCCTCCACTTT. As protein: CSARTDLNNSPLHF.

This clonotype was observed a handful of times. The J gene is TRBJ2-1, the V gene TRBV27; 14 bases align to TRBD2. Germline V CDR1 and CDR2: MNHEY, SMNVEV (reference sequence). The CDR3 is made up of 18 amino acids. V gave up 5 bases and J gave up 4 bases; unmatched junction bases: 10. CDR3: CASSPPPGLAGVYNEQFF. CDR3 DNA: TGTGCCAGCAGTCCCCCGCCGGGACTAGCGGGAGTGTACAATGAGCAGTTCTTC.